The TCR beta chain described here comes from a study of blood T cell repertoires in COVID-19. About the research overall: Sample material is recorded as cDNA or gDNA derived from T cells, B-cell-depleted T cells, or PBMCs.

Trimming took 1 base from V and 7 from J; bases not matched to a gene: 6. CDR1 and CDR2 from the germline V gene are KGHSH and LQKENI. This CDR3 contains 17 residues. Here immunoSEQ multiplex PCR was the method, and the copy in TCRdb shows in-frame clones only, minus some. This table holds fewer than 300,000 clones, under 90% found once. The V gene is TRBV18, the J gene TRBJ2-1, with 14 bases fitting TRBD2. Sequencing was carried out using peripheral blood. This TCR came from a woman in her fifties or sixties who had recovered from COVID-19. For the CDR3, the DNA is TGTGCCAGCTCACCACGTGGACTAGCGGGGGGTTTGAATGAGCAGTTCTTC. It is translated as CASSPRGLAGGLNEQFF.